This passage covers 26 T cell receptor beta chains from one sample sequenced in a study of a mutant IDH1 vaccine in newly diagnosed glioma. The repertoire was sequenced with immunoSEQ multiplex PCR; TCRdb's copy has only in-frame clones and lacks some. In the table there are 26,000 or so clones, around 80% of which are singletons. Time point specified: week 23, last vaccination. Every vaccination contained 300 ug of the mutant IDH1 20-mer peptide and was paired with topical imiquimod. Their antigens remain unidentified. Material: PBMCs, obtained from a glioma patient whose treatment included an IDH1 peptide vaccine. These receptor sequences come from a young woman with glioma.

The chain recombines TRBV4-2 with TRBJ1-2; D perhaps matches TRBD1 (6 bases). Per the germline V gene, CDR1 is LGHNA and CDR2 is YNFKEQ. With 0 bases removed from V and 1 base from J, the gap between germline ends came to 12 bases. CDR3 length equals 16 residues. The CDR3 spells CASSQDPGVVNYGYTF. CDR3 nucleotide sequence: TGTGCCAGCAGCCAAGATCCAGGGGTCGTTAACTATGGCTACACCTTC.

The chain is built from TRBV11-1 and TRBJ1-4, with no clear D. Germline values: CDR1 SGHAT, CDR2 FQDESV (reference sequence). This CDR3 has 15 residues. Trimming left V 1 base short and J 6 bases short, with 12 bases between. CDR3 in amino acids: CASSLVPTEDEKLFF. CDR3 coding DNA: TGTGCCAGCAGCTTAGTCCCGACGGAAGATGAAAAACTGTTTTTT. Full variable domain (outside the CDR3, taken from reference TRBV11-1 and TRBJ1-4): EAEVAQSPRYKITEKSQAVAFWCDPISGHATLYWYRQILGQGPELLVQFQDESVVDDSQLPKDRFSAERLKGVDSTLKIQPAELGDSAMYLCASSLVPTEDEKLFFGSGTQLSVL.

V gene TRBV19 combines with J gene TRBJ1-2, with a possible D match to TRBD1 (6 bases). This CDR3 region has 16 residues. V dropped 6 bases and J dropped 8 bases, with 25 bases sitting between them. Germline values: CDR1 LNHDA, CDR2 SQIVND (reference sequence). DNA for the CDR3: TGTGCCAGTAGCACATTCTCACAGGGTTACTTCGGCGGCTACACCTTC. Translation gives CASSTFSQGYFGGYTF.

This clone appeared a single time. The chain employs TRBV5-1 and TRBJ2-5; D not certain. The CDR3 covers 13 residues. Germline CDR1 reads SGHRS; CDR2 reads YFSETQ. Trimming removed 0 bases at V and 5 bases at J, with 8 bases between. The CDR3 sequence: CASSLEMAETQYF. CDR3 nucleotides: TGCGCCAGCAGCTTGGAGATGGCGGAGACCCAGTACTTC.

V is TRBV14 and J is TRBJ1-5; D is unresolved. The CDR3 is made up of 13 amino acids. V was clipped by 6 bases and J by 6 bases, with 12 bases between them. The germline CDR1 and CDR2 sequences are SGHDN and FVKESK. The CDR3 coding sequence is TGTGCCAGCAGTAGAGGGCCGGGTCAGCCCCAGCATTTT. Residues: CASSRGPGQPQHF.

This chain joins TRBV5-5 and TRBJ1-2; no clear D. Germline values: CDR1 SGHKS, CDR2 YYEKEE (reference sequence). CDR3 length: 11 amino acids. Trimming cost V 1 base and J 2 bases, with 0 bases left between them. The CDR3 spells CASSLNYGYTF. DNA of the CDR3: TGTGCCAGCAGCTTGAACTATGGCTACACCTTC.

V and J are TRBV10-3 and TRBJ1-1, with 8 bases aligning to TRBD1. V lost 7 bases to trimming and J lost 0 bases; unmatched junction nucleotides: 7. CDR3 length: 15 amino acids. In germline, CDR1 is ENHRY, CDR2 SYGVKD. CDR3 loop: CAIKEAGGMNTEAFF. The CDR3, as DNA: TGTGCCATCAAGGAGGCAGGGGGCATGAACACTGAAGCTTTCTTT.

The gene calls are TRBV7-9 and TRBJ1-1; D call uncertain. The germline V gene encodes CDR1 SEHNR and CDR2 FQNEAQ (reference sequence). There are 12 residues in the CDR3. Trimming left V 2 bases short and J 3 bases short, with 4 bases between. CDR3 sequence: CASSLIYTEAFF. The CDR3 region has the DNA TGTGCCAGCAGCTTAATCTACACTGAAGCTTTCTTT.

This clone turned up a few times. This chain links TRBV7-9 with TRBJ1-1; D is ambiguous. This CDR3 region has 14 residues. The germline CDR1 and CDR2 sequences are SEHNR and FQNEAQ (reference sequence). With 5 bases removed from V and 1 base from J, the gap between germline ends came to 11 bases. CDR3 in DNA: TGTGCCAGCAGCCCCACTGGGCCGAACACTGAAGCTTTCTTT. Translating gives CASSPTGPNTEAFF.

This clone was counted a few times. This rearrangement joins TRBV9 to TRBJ1-5; D call uncertain. There are 17 residues in the CDR3. CDR1 SGDLS and CDR2 YYNGEE come from the germline V gene. The ends were cut back, 0 bases at V and 7 bases at J, with 20 bases in the middle. The CDR3 coding sequence is TGTGCCAGCAGCGTAGCTATGTTGGCGCTCGCTGGGCAGCCCCAGCATTTT. It codes for CASSVAMLALAGQPQHF.

In its sample, this clone was seen once. V gene TRBV19 combines with J gene TRBJ1-1; D is unclear. The CDR3 length is 14 residues. CDR1 is LNHDA and CDR2 is SQIVND in the germline V gene (reference sequence). V was pared by 3 bases and J by 1 base, with 9 bases between. The chain's CDR3 is CASSILATNTEAFF. DNA for the CDR3: TGTGCCAGTAGTATTCTGGCGACGAACACTGAAGCTTTCTTT.

The V gene is TRBV19, the J gene TRBJ2-7, with 7 bases that match TRBD2. V gave up 1 base and J gave up 3 bases; unmatched junction bases: 6. The germline V gene encodes CDR1 LNHDA and CDR2 SQIVND (reference sequence). The CDR3 contains 15 residues. DNA for the CDR3: TGTGCCAGTAGTATAGTTCGAGCGGGGTACTACGAGCAGTACTTC. Its translation is CASSIVRAGYYEQYF.

The chain links TRBV13 to TRBJ2-5, with TRBD1 matching over 9 bases. From germline, CDR1 is PRHDT and CDR2 FYEKMQ (reference sequence). V lost 4 bases to trimming and J lost 5 bases; unmatched junction nucleotides: 11. The CDR3 spans 16 residues. The CDR3 nucleotides are TGTGCCAGCAGCTCCCTATTGACAGGGGGACCCGAGACCCAGTACTTC. Its translation is CASSSLLTGGPETQYF.

The chain uses TRBV30 and TRBJ1-1, with 7 bases matching TRBD1. There are 13 residues in the CDR3. V lost 5 bases, J lost 4 bases, and 7 bases stayed unmatched. CDR1 and CDR2 from the germline V gene are GTSNPN and SVGIG (reference sequence). The CDR3 protein is CAWDRVLSTEAFF. The CDR3 DNA sequence: TGTGCCTGGGACAGGGTATTGTCCACTGAAGCTTTCTTT.

CDR3 bases: TGTGCCAGCAGTGGACAGGGACTTTCCTACGAGCAGTACTTC. It codes for CASSGQGLSYEQYF. This chain links TRBV6-1 with TRBJ2-7, with D perhaps matching TRBD1 (7 bases). The CDR3 length is 14 residues. V lost 4 bases to trimming and J lost 1 base, with 11 bases between them. Germline CDR1 and CDR2: MNHNS and SASEGT.

V usage is TRBV5-6 and J usage is TRBJ1-4, with 7 bases identical to TRBD1. With 6 bases clipped from V and 6 bases from J, the junction kept 11 bases outside the gene matches. CDR1 is SGHDT and CDR2 is YYEEEE in the germline V gene. The CDR3 spans 15 residues. The chain's CDR3 is CASTLRGGGYEKLFF. In nucleotides, the CDR3 is TGTGCCAGCACCCTCCGGGGAGGGGGCTATGAAAAACTGTTTTTT.

In its sample, this clone was seen once. The chain joins TRBV2 to TRBJ1-2; D gene uncertain. Germline assignment: CDR1 SNHLY and CDR2 FYNNEI. Trimming left V 11 bases short and J 6 bases short, with 28 bases between. This CDR3 comprises 16 residues. CDR3: CAAPSWFAPGSNGYTF. CDR3 nucleotide sequence: TGTGCCGCACCCAGTTGGTTCGCACCGGGGAGTAATGGCTACACCTTC.

The table lists this clone with a count of one. V usage is TRBV5-1 and J usage is TRBJ1-2, with D perhaps TRBD1 (6 bases). V shed 4 bases and J shed 2 bases, with 18 bases lying between them. The CDR3 loop spans 16 amino acids. Per the germline V gene, CDR1 is SGHRS and CDR2 is YFSETQ. CDR3: CASSRTSGGQNYGYTF. DNA for the CDR3: TGCGCCAGCAGCCGCACCTCTGGGGGGCAAAACTATGGCTACACCTTC.

The V gene is TRBV5-6, the J gene TRBJ2-7, with no clear D. Trimming removed 4 bases at V and 2 bases at J, with 10 bases between. This CDR3 has 13 residues. CDR1 and CDR2 from the germline V gene are SGHDT and YYEEEE. This chain's CDR3 is CASSRTGPYEQYF. The CDR3 DNA reads TGTGCCAGCAGCCGTACCGGCCCCTACGAGCAGTACTTC.

The count of this clone is one. The V call is TRBV30, the J call TRBJ2-6, with D maybe TRBD1 (6 bases). Germline CDR1 and CDR2: GTSNPN and SVGIG (reference sequence). With 5 bases removed from V and 0 bases from J, the gap between germline ends came to 17 bases. This CDR3 is 17 amino acids long. The CDR3 bases are TGTGCCTGGGGGGGACACCGAGGAAACTCTGGGGCCAACGTCCTGACTTTC. It is translated as CAWGGHRGNSGANVLTF.

The chain links TRBV5-4 to TRBJ2-6; D unclear. The CDR3 covers 16 residues. V was cut by 5 bases and J by 0 bases, with 12 bases left in between. Germline V gene sequence: CDR1 SGHNT, CDR2 YYREEE (reference sequence). The CDR3 DNA reads TGTGCCAGCAGTTCCCGACGGACCTCTGGGGCCAACGTCCTGACTTTC. Residues: CASSSRRTSGANVLTF.

The rearrangement links TRBV29-1 to TRBJ1-3; possible D gene TRBD1, 5 bases. The V gene's germline CDR1 is SQVTM and CDR2 ANQGSEA. Trimming left V 5 bases short and J 8 bases short, with 19 bases between. This CDR3 has 14 amino acids. The CDR3 here is CSVLLGDSRDTIYF. The CDR3 nucleotides are TGCAGCGTTCTCCTTGGGGACTCTAGAGACACCATATATTTT.

This chain uses TRBV15 with TRBJ1-3; no definite D call. Germline V gives CDR1 LNHNV, CDR2 YYDKDF (reference sequence). The CDR3 covers 15 residues. V lost 0 bases, J lost 4 bases, and 10 bases lay in between. The CDR3 here is CATSRDRGGGNTIYF. The CDR3, as DNA: TGTGCCACCAGCAGAGACCGAGGAGGGGGAAACACCATATATTTT.

The CDR3 bases are TGTGCCAGCAGTGAGGGTCTCCAAGAGACCCAGTACTTC. Amino acids: CASSEGLQETQYF. The genes are TRBV2 and TRBJ2-5; D not certain. This CDR3 contains 13 residues. The germline gives CDR1 SNHLY, CDR2 FYNNEI. V gave up 3 bases and J gave up 1 base, with 6 bases separating them.

The chain couples TRBV5-1 to TRBJ1-3; D gene uncertain. V gave up 3 bases and J gave up 3 bases, with 13 bases separating them. The CDR3 loop spans 15 amino acids. Germline values: CDR1 SGHRS, CDR2 YFSETQ. In DNA form, the CDR3 reads TGCGCCAGCAGCTCCAACAGTGTCTTTGGAAACACCATATATTTT. Amino acid sequence: CASSSNSVFGNTIYF.

This chain joins TRBV4-2 and TRBJ1-5; D unresolved. This CDR3 comprises 15 residues. Trimming took 1 base from V and 4 from J, leaving 11 bases between them. Germline CDR1 reads LGHNA; CDR2 reads YNFKEQ. The CDR3, as DNA: TGTGCCAGCAGCCAAGTGGGTACCGTAAATCAGCCCCAGCATTTT. It encodes CASSQVGTVNQPQHF.